What follows are 16 T cell receptor beta chains derived from one specimen sequenced in a study of immune evolution from preneoplasia to lung adenocarcinoma. Assay: immunoSEQ multiplex PCR; the TCRdb copy retains only in-frame clones and omits some. Of approximately 9,000 clones in the sample, 60% to 80% were seen once. Material for sequencing was FFPE adjacent normal lung tissue. The receptors stem from a person aged 55-80 years with lung adenocarcinoma.

V usage is TRBV19 and J usage is TRBJ1-2; D is unresolved. Germline loops: CDR1 LNHDA, CDR2 SQIVND (reference sequence). The CDR3 extends over 11 amino acids. Trimming cost V 5 bases and J 4 bases, with 5 bases left between them. CDR3 DNA: TGTGCCAGTAGTCAATTCTATGGCTACACCTTC. Amino acids: CASSQFYGYTF. Supplemented by reference TRBV19 and TRBJ1-2, the full variable domain reads DGGITQSPKYLFRKEGQNVTLSCEQNLNHDAMYWYRQDPGQGLRLIYYSQIVNDFQKGDIAEGYSVSREKKESFPLTVTSAQKNPTAFYLCASSQFYGYTFGSGTRLTVV.

This clone has a handful of counts. The chain is built from TRBV27 and TRBJ2-1, with 10 bases that match TRBD2. This CDR3 comprises 16 residues. Germline loops: CDR1 MNHEY, CDR2 SMNVEV (reference sequence). J was trimmed by 8 bases and V by 4 bases; bases with no gene match: 11. The CDR3 sequence is CASSWLAGEWVYEQFF. The CDR3 DNA is TGTGCCAGCAGTTGGCTAGCGGGAGAGTGGGTGTATGAGCAGTTCTTC.

The genes are TRBV20-1 and TRBJ1-2; D call uncertain. The CDR3 loop spans 11 amino acids. Germline V gives CDR1 DFQATT, CDR2 SNEGSKA (reference sequence). Trimming stripped 3 bases from V and 3 bases from J, with 5 bases between. The CDR3 DNA follows: TGCAGTGCTAGTCCGGACTATGGCTACACCTTC. This codes for CSASPDYGYTF.

This clone was recorded only once. The chain links TRBV27 to TRBJ2-7; D gene unclear. Germline V gene lookup returns CDR1 MNHEY and CDR2 SMNVEV (reference sequence). V lost 8 bases and J 0 bases, leaving 17 bases between the germline ends. The CDR3 is 15 residues long. The chain's CDR3 is CASRRELTLSYEQYF. CDR3 DNA sequence: TGTGCCAGCCGGCGAGAATTGACCCTCTCCTACGAGCAGTACTTC.

This rearrangement joins TRBV4-1 to TRBJ2-7; 8 bases fit TRBD2. In germline, CDR1 is MGHRA, CDR2 YSYEKL. CDR3 length: 16 amino acids. The J segment lost 0 bases and the V segment lost 0 bases, leaving 4 bases of the junction unmatched. As DNA, the CDR3 is TGCGCCAGCAGCCAAGATGATAGCGGGAACTCCTACGAGCAGTACTTC. Protein product: CASSQDDSGNSYEQYF.

V and J are TRBV28 and TRBJ2-7; 9 nucleotides line up with TRBD1. Germline lookup yields CDR1 MDHEN and CDR2 SYDVKM. J gave up 0 bases and V 6 bases, and 6 bases lay outside the gene matches. This CDR3 comprises 15 residues. The CDR3 region has the DNA TGTGCCAGCAGCTCCTGGGGACAGGGCTCCTACGAGCAGTACTTC. It encodes CASSSWGQGSYEQYF.

This clone was seen a single time. The rearrangement joins TRBV6-1 to TRBJ1-2; 9 bases fit TRBD1. CDR3 length: 12 amino acids. Germline loops: CDR1 MNHNS, CDR2 SASEGT. The junction had 4 bases not matched to a gene; V was cut back by 7 bases and J by 7 bases. Here the CDR3 reads CASNRDRAGYTF. The DNA for the CDR3 is TGTGCCAGCAACAGGGACAGGGCTGGCTACACCTTC.

This rearrangement joins TRBV28 to TRBJ1-1, with TRBD1 as a possible D gene (5 bases). The CDR3 is 13 residues long. Germline V gene sequence: CDR1 MDHEN, CDR2 SYDVKM. The germline V and J ends were trimmed by 8 bases and 0 bases, with 10 bases remaining between them. For the CDR3, the DNA is TGTGCCAGCGAAGGGGAAATGAACACTGAAGCTTTCTTT. It codes for CASEGEMNTEAFF. Complete variable domain (other parts from reference TRBV28 and TRBJ1-1): DVKVTQSSRYLVKRTGEKVFLECVQDMDHENMFWYRQDPGLGLRLIYFSYDVKMKEKGDIPEGYSVSREKKERFSLILESASTNQTSMYLCASEGEMNTEAFFGQGTRLTVV.

The V and J genes are TRBV10-3 and TRBJ1-6, with unresolved D. Trimming took 8 bases from V and 6 from J, leaving 11 bases between them. The CDR3 runs 13 residues. The germline V gene has CDR1 ENHRY and CDR2 SYGVKD. The chain's CDR3 is CAIRGDLNSPLHF. CDR3 nucleotide sequence: TGTGCCATCCGGGGAGATCTTAATTCACCCCTCCACTTT.

This clone was detected only once. This chain connects TRBV10-3 to TRBJ2-5; D gene ambiguous. V lost 6 bases to trimming and J lost 5 bases, with 13 bases between them. The CDR3 has 13 residues. The germline V gene encodes CDR1 ENHRY and CDR2 SYGVKD. CDR3 sequence (DNA): TGTGCCATCAGAGGACCCGTTGGGGAGACCCAGTACTTC. Translation gives CAIRGPVGETQYF.

The chain recombines TRBV7-9 with TRBJ2-7, with D possibly matching TRBD1 (6 bases). CDR1 SEHNR and CDR2 FQNEAQ come from the germline V gene (reference sequence). There are 14 residues in the CDR3. The V end lost 2 bases, the J end lost 3 bases, and 11 bases lay between the germline ends. The CDR3 region is CASSLFQGGYEQYF. In nucleotides, the CDR3 is TGTGCCAGCAGCTTATTTCAAGGGGGCTACGAGCAGTACTTC.

The rearrangement links TRBV10-3 to TRBJ2-7; 8 bases align to TRBD2. This CDR3 is built from 13 residues. V dropped 4 bases and J dropped 6; count of bases not matched to a gene: 5. Germline assignment: CDR1 ENHRY and CDR2 SYGVKD. The CDR3 DNA follows: TGTGCCATCAGTGTCGGGAGGGCGGCCGAGCAGTACTTC. It translates to CAISVGRAAEQYF.

The J gene is TRBJ1-1, the V gene TRBV2; D remains ambiguous. The CDR3 spans 13 residues. The V gene lost 7 bases and the J gene lost 3 bases, with 12 bases spanning the gap. Germline V lookup: CDR1 SNHLY, CDR2 FYNNEI. CDR3: CASILGRDTEAFF. In nucleotides, the CDR3 is TGTGCCAGCATCTTAGGACGGGACACTGAAGCTTTCTTT.

V and J are TRBV29-1 and TRBJ2-5; no clear D. The V gene lost 5 bases and the J gene lost 2 bases, with 9 bases spanning the gap. Looked up from germline, CDR1 is SQVTM and CDR2 is ANQGSEA. The CDR3 extends over 12 amino acids. CDR3 coding DNA: TGCAGCGTTAGTTTACAGCAAGAGACCCAGTACTTC. Its translation is CSVSLQQETQYF.

The gene calls are TRBV25-1 and TRBJ1-6; D gene unclear. Trimming removed 5 bases at V and 7 bases at J, with 12 bases between. The CDR3 is made up of 14 amino acids. Germline assignment: CDR1 MGHDK and CDR2 SYGVNS. CDR3 sequence reads: CASSRELTNSPLHF. The CDR3 nucleotides are TGTGCCAGCAGTCGAGAACTGACCAATTCACCCCTCCACTTT.

The chain recombines TRBV18 with TRBJ2-7; 8 bases agree with TRBD1. Germline CDR1 reads KGHSH; CDR2 reads LQKENI. The V gene end was trimmed by 4 bases and the J gene end by 2 bases; junction bases not matched to a gene: 1. The CDR3 has 13 amino acids. In nucleotides, the CDR3 is TGTGCCAGCTCACGGACAGGGACCTACGAGCAGTACTTC. It is translated as CASSRTGTYEQYF.